One and the same sample provided the 12 T cell receptor beta chains below, sequenced in a study of T cell responses to AZD1222 COVID-19 vaccine. Sequencing was performed with immunoSEQ multiplex PCR; in TCRdb, only in-frame clones are kept and a portion is missing. Of 140,000 to 150,000 clones listed, about 89% were seen once; the top ten hold about 3.8%. Here the sequenced sample was peripheral blood, taken 28 days after the second AZD1222 dose. These TCRs come from an adult who received the AZD1222 COVID-19 vaccine.

V and J are TRBV19 and TRBJ1-2, with 7 bases that match TRBD1. CDR3 length: 18 residues. With V trimmed by 0 bases and J by 0 bases, 10 bases remained unmatched. CDR1 is LNHDA and CDR2 is SQIVND in the germline V gene (reference sequence). The CDR3 DNA follows: TGTGCCAGTAGTATAGATTTTGACAGGGTCTTTGCTAACTATGGCTACACCTTC. Translation gives CASSIDFDRVFANYGYTF.

The chain has TRBV6-5 and TRBJ2-3; 7 bases agree with TRBD2. V lost 10 bases, J lost 0 bases, and 10 bases stayed unmatched. The CDR3 consists of 15 residues. The germline gives CDR1 MNHEY, CDR2 SVGAGI. The CDR3 reads CAIHYGTTSTDTQYF. For the CDR3, the DNA is TGTGCCATCCACTACGGGACTACGAGCACAGATACGCAGTATTTT.

This clone has a handful of counts. The CDR3 nucleotides read TGTGCCAGCAGGACCGGGACAGGGAATTCACCCCTCCACTTT. It is translated as CASRTGTGNSPLHF. This chain uses TRBV2 with TRBJ1-6, with 9 bases that match TRBD1. The CDR3 is 14 residues long. Germline CDR1 reads SNHLY; CDR2 reads FYNNEI. V trimming: 6 bases; J trimming: 7 bases; junction bases outside the gene matches: 4.

The rearrangement uses TRBV7-2 and TRBJ2-5; TRBD2 agrees at 10 bases. The germline CDR1 and CDR2 sequences are SGHTA and FQGNSA. This CDR3 has 18 residues. V dropped 1 base and J dropped 5; count of bases not matched to a gene: 13. The CDR3 nucleotides read TGTGCCAGCAGCTTAGTCGGGGCCAGCGGGGGGGCTGTTGAGACCCAGTACTTC. This sequence encodes CASSLVGASGGAVETQYF.

The V gene is TRBV19, the J gene TRBJ2-1; TRBD2 matches 10 bases. Germline CDR1 LNHDA, CDR2 SQIVND (reference sequence). V lost 3 bases, J lost 2 bases, and 4 bases stayed unmatched. The CDR3 has 16 amino acids. The CDR3 spells CASSIGLAEPYNEQFF. The CDR3 coding sequence is TGTGCCAGTAGTATCGGACTAGCGGAGCCCTACAATGAGCAGTTCTTC.

CDR3 residues: CAWRKVGEQFF. CDR3 nucleotides: TGTGCCTGGAGAAAAGTCGGCGAGCAGTTCTTC. The V and J genes are TRBV30 and TRBJ2-1, with D unresolved. Per the germline V gene, CDR1 is GTSNPN and CDR2 is SVGIG (reference sequence). CDR3 length: 11 amino acids. The ends were cut back, 3 bases at V and 10 bases at J, with 10 bases in the middle.

The V call is TRBV30, the J call TRBJ1-5; perhaps TRBD1 as D (6 bases). Trimming took off 3 bases at V and 6 bases at J, with 12 bases between the two ends. The CDR3 runs to 13 residues. CDR1 is GTSNPN, CDR2 SVGIG, per germline (reference sequence). The CDR3 DNA follows: TGTGCCTGGAGCACAGGGCTTGGTCAGCCCCAGCATTTT. Encoded protein: CAWSTGLGQPQHF.

This clone was observed once. The chain joins TRBV19 to TRBJ1-1; a weak D match, TRBD1 (6 bases). Trimming stripped 7 bases from V and 5 bases from J, with 11 bases between. The CDR3 runs 12 residues. The germline CDR1 and CDR2 sequences are LNHDA and SQIVND (reference sequence). The CDR3 coding sequence is TGTGCCAGTATTAGGGGGGGGACTGAAGCTTTCTTT. Amino acid sequence: CASIRGGTEAFF.

The chain employs TRBV18 and TRBJ2-5; D is unclear. The length of the CDR3 is 13 residues. Germline CDR1 reads KGHSH; CDR2 reads LQKENI. Trimming pared 3 bases from V and 2 bases from J, leaving 7 bases between. CDR3 coding DNA: TGTGCCAGCTCACCTGACGTGCAAGAGACCCAGTACTTC. Translating gives CASSPDVQETQYF.

The chain carries TRBV9 and TRBJ1-1; D is undetermined. The length of the CDR3 is 12 residues. The germline V gene has CDR1 SGDLS and CDR2 YYNGEE. V lost 4 bases and J 5 bases, leaving 9 bases between the germline ends. CDR3 nucleotides: TGTGCCAGCAGCCCAGCGGTGACTGAAGCTTTCTTT. Its translation: CASSPAVTEAFF.

The CDR3 sequence: CASSVEAGRGEKLFF. The CDR3 nucleotides are TGTGCCAGCAGCGTAGAAGCGGGACGGGGGGAAAAACTGTTTTTT. The rearrangement links TRBV9 to TRBJ1-4; possible D gene TRBD1, 5 bases. V shed 0 bases and J shed 8 bases, with 14 bases lying between them. CDR1 SGDLS and CDR2 YYNGEE come from the germline V gene. The CDR3 runs to 15 residues.

The chain couples TRBV6-5 to TRBJ2-7; D remains unclear. V shed 0 bases and J shed 2 bases, with 14 bases lying between them. The V gene's germline CDR1 is MNHEY and CDR2 SVGAGI. This CDR3 has 16 residues. The DNA for the CDR3 is TGTGCCAGCAGTTACTCGAGGTTTTCTGACACCTACGAGCAGTACTTC. It encodes CASSYSRFSDTYEQYF.